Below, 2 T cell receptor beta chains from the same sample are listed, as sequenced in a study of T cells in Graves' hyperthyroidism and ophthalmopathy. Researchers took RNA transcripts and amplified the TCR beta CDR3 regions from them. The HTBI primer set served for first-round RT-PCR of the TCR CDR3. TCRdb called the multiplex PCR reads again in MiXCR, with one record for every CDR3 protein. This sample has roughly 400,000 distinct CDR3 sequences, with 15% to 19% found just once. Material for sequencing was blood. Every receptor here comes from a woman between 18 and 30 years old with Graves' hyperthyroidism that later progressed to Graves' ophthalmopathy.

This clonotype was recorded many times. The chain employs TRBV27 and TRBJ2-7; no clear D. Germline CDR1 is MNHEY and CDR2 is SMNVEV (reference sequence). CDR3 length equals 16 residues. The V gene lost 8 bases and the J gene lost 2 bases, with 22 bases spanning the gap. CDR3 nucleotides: TGTGCCAGCGTCGCCACACCGATGGACCTTACCTACGAGCAGTACTTC. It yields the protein CASVATPMDLTYEQYF.

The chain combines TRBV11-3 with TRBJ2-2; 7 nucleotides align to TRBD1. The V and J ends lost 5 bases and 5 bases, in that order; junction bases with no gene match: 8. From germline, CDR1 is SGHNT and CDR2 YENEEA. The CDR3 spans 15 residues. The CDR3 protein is CASSSPGQKTGELFF. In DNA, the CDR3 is TGTGCCAGCAGCAGCCCGGGACAGAAGACCGGGGAGCTGTTTTTT.